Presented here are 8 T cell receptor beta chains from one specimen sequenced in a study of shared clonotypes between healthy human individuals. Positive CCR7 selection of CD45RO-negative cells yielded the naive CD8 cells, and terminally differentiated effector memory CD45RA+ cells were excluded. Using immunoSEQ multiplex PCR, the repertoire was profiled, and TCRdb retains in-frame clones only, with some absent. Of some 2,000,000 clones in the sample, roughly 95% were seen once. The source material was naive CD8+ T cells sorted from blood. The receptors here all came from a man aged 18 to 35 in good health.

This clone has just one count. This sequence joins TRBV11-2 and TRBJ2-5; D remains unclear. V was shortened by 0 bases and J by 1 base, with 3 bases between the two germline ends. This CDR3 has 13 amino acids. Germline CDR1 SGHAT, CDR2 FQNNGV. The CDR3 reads CASSLEIQETQYF. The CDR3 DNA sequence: TGTGCCAGCAGCTTAGAGATCCAAGAGACCCAGTACTTC.

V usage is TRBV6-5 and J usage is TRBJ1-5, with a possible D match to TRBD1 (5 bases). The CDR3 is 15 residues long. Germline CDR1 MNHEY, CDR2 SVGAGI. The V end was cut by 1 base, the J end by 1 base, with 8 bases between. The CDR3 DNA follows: TGTGCCAGCAGTTACTATGCAGGGAGCAATCAGCCCCAGCATTTT. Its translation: CASSYYAGSNQPQHF.

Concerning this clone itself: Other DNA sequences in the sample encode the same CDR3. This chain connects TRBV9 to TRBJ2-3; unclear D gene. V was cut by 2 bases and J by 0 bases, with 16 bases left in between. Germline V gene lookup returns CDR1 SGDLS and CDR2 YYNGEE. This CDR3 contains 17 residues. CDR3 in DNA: TGTGCCAGCAGCGTGTGGTCGGCAGAAACTAGCACAGATACGCAGTATTTT. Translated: CASSVWSAETSTDTQYF.

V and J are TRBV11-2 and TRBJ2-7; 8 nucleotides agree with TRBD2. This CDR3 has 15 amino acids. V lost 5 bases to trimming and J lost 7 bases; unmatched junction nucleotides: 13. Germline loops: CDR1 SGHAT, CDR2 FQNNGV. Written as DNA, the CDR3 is TGTGCCAGCAGCCCCCTTAGCGGGACTGCGGGAGAGCAGTACTTC. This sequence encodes CASSPLSGTAGEQYF. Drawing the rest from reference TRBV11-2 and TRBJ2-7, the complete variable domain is EAGVAQSPRYKIIEKRQSVAFWCNPISGHATLYWYQQILGQGPKLLIQFQNNGVVDDSQLPKDRFSAERLKGVDSTLKIQPAKLEDSAVYLCASSPLSGTAGEQYFGPGTRLTVT.

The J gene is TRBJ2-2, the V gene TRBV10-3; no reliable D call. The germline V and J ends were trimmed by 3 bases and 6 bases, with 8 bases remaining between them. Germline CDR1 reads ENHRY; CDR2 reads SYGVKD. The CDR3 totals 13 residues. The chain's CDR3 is CAISDPTAGELFF. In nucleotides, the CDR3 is TGTGCCATCAGTGACCCGACGGCCGGGGAGCTGTTTTTT.

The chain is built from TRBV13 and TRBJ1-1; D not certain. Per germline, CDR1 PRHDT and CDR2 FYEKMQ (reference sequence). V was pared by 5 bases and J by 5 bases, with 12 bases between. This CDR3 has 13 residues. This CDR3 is CASSLNRGTEAFF. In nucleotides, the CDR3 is TGTGCCAGCAGCCTAAACCGGGGTACTGAAGCTTTCTTT.

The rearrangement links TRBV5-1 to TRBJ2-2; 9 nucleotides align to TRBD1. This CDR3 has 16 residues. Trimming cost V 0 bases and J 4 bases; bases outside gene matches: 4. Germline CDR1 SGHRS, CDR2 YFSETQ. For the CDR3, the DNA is TGCGCCAGCAGCTTGGTGGAGACAGGGGGCACCGGGGAGCTGTTTTTT. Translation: CASSLVETGGTGELFF.

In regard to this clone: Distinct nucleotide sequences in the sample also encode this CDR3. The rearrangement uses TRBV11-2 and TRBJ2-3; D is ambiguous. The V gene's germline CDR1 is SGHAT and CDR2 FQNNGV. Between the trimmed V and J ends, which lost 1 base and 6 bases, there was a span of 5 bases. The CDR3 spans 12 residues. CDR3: CASSLAGDTQYF. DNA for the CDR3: TGTGCCAGCAGCTTAGCAGGTGATACGCAGTATTTT.